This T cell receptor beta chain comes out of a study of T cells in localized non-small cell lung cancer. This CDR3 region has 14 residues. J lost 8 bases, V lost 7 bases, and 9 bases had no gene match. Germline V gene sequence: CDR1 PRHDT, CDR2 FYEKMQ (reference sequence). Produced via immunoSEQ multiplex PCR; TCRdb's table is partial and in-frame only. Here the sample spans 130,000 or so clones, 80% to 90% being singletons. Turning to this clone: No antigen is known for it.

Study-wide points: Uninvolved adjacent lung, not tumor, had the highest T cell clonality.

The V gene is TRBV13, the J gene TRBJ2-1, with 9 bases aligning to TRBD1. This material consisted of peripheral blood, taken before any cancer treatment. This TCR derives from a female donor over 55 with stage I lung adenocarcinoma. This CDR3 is CASTGGDRAYEQFF. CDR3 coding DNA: TGTGCCAGCACCGGTGGGGACAGGGCCTATGAGCAGTTCTTC.